This TCR beta chain was observed in a study of T cells in Graves' hyperthyroidism and ophthalmopathy. Study results and limitations: Most clonotypes expanded in thyroid above 0.001 were likewise present in blood.

Amplification of TCR beta CDR3 regions used RNA as the template. Primed by the HTBI set, a first-round RT-PCR was run on the TCR CDR3. Using its own MiXCR run on the multiplex PCR reads, TCRdb lists one record per CDR3 protein. This table holds approximately 700,000 distinct CDR3 sequences, less than 45% found once. CDR1 SGHVS and CDR2 FNYEAQ come from the germline V gene. CDR3 length: 15 residues. Trimming took 1 base from V and 6 from J; bases not matched to a gene: 2. There are many counts of this clonotype. What it binds is unknown. The TCR comes from an adult man with Graves' disease, either hyperthyroidism or ophthalmopathy (not recorded which). The V and J genes are TRBV7-6 and TRBJ1-6, with TRBD1 matching over 8 bases. Sequenced: peripheral blood or thyroid tissue (not recorded which). The CDR3 loop is CASSLVQGGNSPLHF. The CDR3 DNA reads as TGTGCCAGCAGCTTAGTACAGGGGGGTAATTCACCCCTCCACTTT.